The clone carrying this TCR beta chain was seen a few times. Its antigen remains unknown. This record belongs to a study of T cell responses to AZD1222 COVID-19 vaccine. General study findings and limits: Researchers report vaccine-associated CD4 TCRs spanning spike, with dominance at 160-218 and 743-854. In a largely white British group with more females than males, clonal diversity was possibly underestimated. Seropositive status at baseline applied to only a handful of AZD1222 recipients.

The repertoire was sequenced with immunoSEQ multiplex PCR; TCRdb's copy has only in-frame clones and lacks some. The table lists about 130,000 clones, roughly 90% of them singletons. Losses at the gene ends were 0 bases for V and 3 bases for J; bases not matched to a gene: 7. This CDR3 is 16 amino acids long. The germline gives CDR1 SGDLS, CDR2 YYNGEE. The receptor comes from an adult in good health. The V gene is TRBV9, the J gene TRBJ2-7, with 9 bases matching TRBD1. The specimen was peripheral blood, collected on day 0 of AZD1222 vaccination. DNA of the CDR3: TGTGCCAGCAGCGTAGGGGGACAGGGAGGGCTCTACGAGCAGTACTTC. Protein sequence: CASSVGGQGGLYEQYF.